The 22 T cell receptor beta chains reported below all come from one sample, sequenced in a study of CD8 T cells in Susac syndrome. The authors reverse transcribed roughly 0.5 to 1 ug RNA with random hexamers. TCRdb fed the immunoSEQ multiplex PCR reads into MiXCR, producing one record per CDR3 protein. The data show 75,000 to 80,000 distinct CDR3 sequences, with approximately 94% seen just once and about 0.47% held by the top ten. The sequenced sample consisted of CD8+ T cells from PBMCs. These receptors all come from a human donor with Susac syndrome.

The chain joins TRBV12-3 or TRBV12-4 to TRBJ2-1; TRBD1 matches at 7 bases. The V segment lost 5 bases and the J segment 3 bases; nucleotides outside the gene matches: 10. This CDR3 contains 16 residues. The CDR3 bases are TGTGCCAGCAGTCCTGACAGGGCCCAATACTACAATGAGCAGTTCTTC. Protein: CASSPDRAQYYNEQFF.

V and J are TRBV9 and TRBJ2-1; D is possibly TRBD1 (6 bases). The CDR3 runs 16 residues. Trimming removed 4 bases at V and 1 base at J, with 15 bases between. Germline V gene lookup returns CDR1 SGDLS and CDR2 YYNGEE. The CDR3 reads CASSPPEGGSYNEQFF. In DNA, the CDR3 is TGTGCCAGCAGCCCCCCAGAAGGGGGATCCTACAATGAGCAGTTCTTC.

The chain recombines TRBV9 with TRBJ1-5, with 7 positions matching TRBD1. V lost 1 base and J lost 5; bases outside the gene matches: 6. The CDR3 consists of 15 residues. Germline assignment: CDR1 SGDLS and CDR2 YYNGEE. The CDR3 loop is CASSVTGRGDQPQHF. CDR3 coding DNA: TGTGCCAGCAGCGTAACCGGCAGGGGGGATCAGCCCCAGCATTTT.

The DNA of the CDR3 is TGTGCCACCAGCAGGAAGACAGGGGTCGCAGATACGCAGTATTTT. Its translation is CATSRKTGVADTQYF. The chain is built from TRBV15 and TRBJ2-3; 8 positions match TRBD1. V lost 3 bases and J lost 4; bases outside the gene matches: 6. The germline V gene encodes CDR1 LNHNV and CDR2 YYDKDF (reference sequence). This CDR3 contains 15 residues. Using reference TRBV15 and TRBJ2-3 for the parts outside the CDR3, the full variable domain is DAMVIQNPRYQVTQFGKPVTLSCSQTLNHNVMYWYQQKSSQAPKLLFHYYDKDFNNEADTPDNFQSRRPNTSFCFLDIRSPGLGDTAMYLCATSRKTGVADTQYFGPGTRLTVL.

The chain is built from TRBV4-3 and TRBJ2-2; D call uncertain. With 2 bases removed from V and 6 bases from J, the gap between germline ends came to 13 bases. The CDR3 has 15 residues. Germline CDR1 and CDR2: LGHNA and YSLEER. The CDR3 reads CASSQSRTSAGELFF. The CDR3 DNA is TGCGCCAGCAGCCAATCGAGAACGAGTGCCGGGGAGCTGTTTTTT.

The V gene is TRBV12-5, the J gene TRBJ1-1; D possibly corresponds to TRBD1 (6 bases). The germline V gene has CDR1 LGHNT and CDR2 FRNRAP. The CDR3 loop spans 12 amino acids. Trimming removed 1 base from V and 13 bases from J, with 13 bases in between. CDR3 bases: TGTGCTAGTGGTTTGGAAGCAGGGGAGGGTTTCTTT. Protein product: CASGLEAGEGFF.

The genes are TRBV2 and TRBJ1-2, with D perhaps TRBD1 (6 bases). This CDR3 region has 13 residues. Germline V gene sequence: CDR1 SNHLY, CDR2 FYNNEI. The V end lost 3 bases, the J end lost 8 bases, and 13 bases lay between the germline ends. The CDR3 DNA is TGTGCCAGCAGTGAGGCCACAGGGCTAGGCTACACCTTC. As protein: CASSEATGLGYTF.

The CDR3 DNA follows: TGTGCCAGCAGCCAAGTAAGGGCAGGGAACCAAGAGACCCAGTACTTC. It is translated as CASSQVRAGNQETQYF. The chain combines TRBV14 with TRBJ2-5, with D perhaps matching TRBD1 (5 bases). Germline V gene data show CDR1 as SGHDN and CDR2 as FVKESK. With 1 base removed from V and 0 bases from J, the gap between germline ends came to 12 bases. The CDR3 spans 16 residues. Complete variable domain (other parts from reference TRBV14 and TRBJ2-5): EAGVTQFPSHSVIEKGQTVTLRCDPISGHDNLYWYRRVMGKEIKFLLHFVKESKQDESGMPNNRFLAERTGGTYSTLKVQPAELEDSGVYFCASSQVRAGNQETQYFGPGTRLLVL.

The gene calls are TRBV20-1 and TRBJ2-2, with D possibly being TRBD2 (6 bases). Germline lookup yields CDR1 DFQATT and CDR2 SNEGSKA (reference sequence). CDR3 size: 13 residues. With 0 bases removed from V and 5 bases from J, the gap between germline ends came to 7 bases. CDR3 amino acids: CSAREGGTGELFF. The CDR3 region has the DNA TGCAGTGCTAGAGAGGGGGGAACCGGGGAGCTGTTTTTT.

The chain is built from TRBV12-3 or TRBV12-4 and TRBJ1-5; D is unclear. Trimming pared 1 base from V and 0 bases from J, leaving 7 bases between. This CDR3 has 15 amino acids. The chain's CDR3 is CASSLGRYSNQPQHF. The CDR3 nucleotides are TGTGCCAGCAGTTTAGGTCGGTATAGCAATCAGCCCCAGCATTTT.

The V and J genes are TRBV2 and TRBJ2-3, with a weak D call TRBD2 (5 bases). V was shortened by 3 bases and J by 5 bases, with 12 bases between the two germline ends. This CDR3 spans 14 amino acids. The germline CDR1 and CDR2 sequences are SNHLY and FYNNEI. The CDR3: CASSDPRAQDTQYF. The CDR3 DNA reads as TGTGCCAGCAGTGACCCGCGGGCTCAAGATACGCAGTATTTT.

The chain combines TRBV5-4 with TRBJ2-7, with D possibly matching TRBD2 (5 bases). The CDR3 runs 14 residues. Trimming removed 4 bases from V and 4 bases from J, with 15 bases in between. Germline CDR1 SGHNT, CDR2 YYREEE (reference sequence). The CDR3 here is CASSPEAYPYEQYF. Here the CDR3 DNA reads TGTGCCAGCAGCCCGGAGGCATATCCTTACGAGCAGTACTTC.

The chain is built from TRBV2 and TRBJ2-5; D not resolved. Germline loops: CDR1 SNHLY, CDR2 FYNNEI. This CDR3 region has 10 residues. V lost 7 bases, J lost 7 bases, and 7 bases lay in between. The CDR3 protein is CASNPGTQYF. The CDR3 coding sequence is TGTGCCAGCAACCCGGGGACCCAGTACTTC.

The chain has TRBV10-3 and TRBJ2-7; D gene uncertain. Trimming pared 10 bases from V and 3 bases from J, leaving 10 bases between. The CDR3 sequence is 11 residues long. The germline V gene has CDR1 ENHRY and CDR2 SYGVKD. In DNA form, the CDR3 reads TGTGCCACCGGAGATGACTACGAGCAGTACTTC. This gives the protein CATGDDYEQYF.

The chain joins TRBV29-1 to TRBJ2-1; unclear D gene. From germline, CDR1 is SQVTM and CDR2 ANQGSEA. This CDR3 spans 11 amino acids. Trimming pared 7 bases from V and 1 base from J, leaving 5 bases between. CDR3 residues: CSGDSYNEQFF. CDR3 coding DNA: TGCAGCGGAGATTCCTACAATGAGCAGTTCTTC.

The chain links TRBV4-1 to TRBJ1-5; 8 bases fit TRBD1. Trimming cost V 4 bases and J 2 bases; bases outside gene matches: 7. The germline V gene encodes CDR1 MGHRA and CDR2 YSYEKL. The CDR3 is 16 amino acids. The CDR3, as DNA: TGCGCCAGCAGCCCCCTTGGACAGGGAGGCAATCAGCCCCAGCATTTT. Translating gives CASSPLGQGGNQPQHF.

The chain couples TRBV11-2 to TRBJ2-3; D unclear. The CDR3 has 14 residues. Germline CDR1 SGHAT, CDR2 FQNNGV. V was shortened by 5 bases and J by 2 bases, with 11 bases between the two germline ends. The CDR3 sequence: CASSPGPFTDTQYF. As DNA, the CDR3 is TGTGCCAGCAGCCCCGGACCGTTCACAGATACGCAGTATTTT.

About this clonotype: At one end the junction does not follow the germline gene, possibly because of a read error. The V gene is TRBV6-5, the J gene TRBJ1-5; 7 bases fit TRBD1. Germline loops: CDR1 MNHEY, CDR2 SVGAGI. The CDR3 runs to 15 residues. The CDR3 DNA follows: TGTGCCAGCACTTACTTTCCAGGGGGTAATCAGCCCCAGCATTTT. Protein product: CASTYFPGGNQPQHF.

This chain links TRBV4-3 with TRBJ2-7, with a tentative D call TRBD1 (6 bases). From germline, CDR1 is LGHNA and CDR2 YSLEER. Trimming removed 4 bases at V and 6 bases at J, with 22 bases between. The CDR3 extends over 16 amino acids. For the CDR3, the DNA is TGCGCCAGCAGCCTCGGAACCCAGGGGTGGCATGGCGAGCAGTACTTC. Residues: CASSLGTQGWHGEQYF.

This chain joins TRBV6-2 or TRBV6-3 and TRBJ2-1; 10 nucleotides align to TRBD2. The V gene's germline CDR1 is MNHEY and CDR2 SVGEGT. The J segment lost 8 bases and the V segment lost 0 bases, leaving 10 bases of the junction unmatched. The CDR3 is made up of 17 amino acids. The CDR3 reads CASSYSSLAGERDEQFF. The CDR3 region has the DNA TGTGCCAGCAGTTACTCGTCTCTAGCGGGGGAACGGGATGAGCAGTTCTTC.

J is TRBJ1-5 and V is TRBV12-3 or TRBV12-4, with 8 bases lining up with TRBD1. Trimming removed 5 bases from V and 3 bases from J; junction bases left unmatched: 6. CDR3 length equals 15 residues. CDR3 nucleotide sequence: TGTGCCAGCAGTCCCGACAGGGGCCTCAATCAGCCCCAGCATTTT. Translation gives CASSPDRGLNQPQHF.

The chain is built from TRBV9 and TRBJ1-2; D possibly corresponds to TRBD1 (6 bases). Germline V lookup: CDR1 SGDLS, CDR2 YYNGEE. Trimming removed 3 bases at V and 8 bases at J, with 11 bases between. This CDR3 contains 12 residues. The CDR3 protein is CASSDRAQGYTF. In DNA form, the CDR3 reads TGTGCCAGCAGCGACAGGGCCCAAGGCTACACCTTC.